Each of the 20 T cell receptor beta chains below was sequenced from the same sample in a study of T cells after posttransplantation cyclophosphamide. A marrow graft followed busulfan-fludarabine conditioning, with cyclophosphamide on days +3 and +4. Only in-frame clones appear in the TCRdb table, and some are missing; sequencing was by immunoSEQ multiplex PCR. Seen here are some 790 clones, about 50% observed once, and the top ten hold more than 35%. Source: CD8+ T cells sorted from blood, taken after allogeneic stem cell transplant with posttransplant cyclophosphamide. All receptors come from a female patient in her 60s who received an allogeneic stem cell transplant from a related donor and was CMV-positive. Part of the T cell pool may stem from the graft donor.

The genes are TRBV11-2 and TRBJ2-1; 9 nucleotides align to TRBD2. This CDR3 has 16 residues. The V segment lost 5 bases and the J segment 9 bases; nucleotides outside the gene matches: 14. Germline CDR1 reads SGHAT; CDR2 reads FQNNGV. The CDR3 region has the DNA TGTGCCAGCAGCCAAGACGGCGCGGGAGGGCTGGGTGAGCAGTTCTTC. It translates to CASSQDGAGGLGEQFF. Complete variable domain (other parts from reference TRBV11-2 and TRBJ2-1): EAGVAQSPRYKIIEKRQSVAFWCNPISGHATLYWYQQILGQGPKLLIQFQNNGVVDDSQLPKDRFSAERLKGVDSTLKIQPAKLEDSAVYLCASSQDGAGGLGEQFFGPGTRLTVL.

The rearrangement joins TRBV6-6 to TRBJ2-5, with a weak D call TRBD2 (5 bases). The DNA matches TRBJ2-7 better at its end, which makes the J call doubtful. The CDR3 consists of 14 residues. In germline, CDR1 is MNHNY, CDR2 SVGAGI (reference sequence). The CDR3 DNA reads as TGTGCCAGCAGTTACTTAGGGCGGGCCTACGAGCAGTACTTC. Translated, it gives CASSYLGRAYEQYF.

The V gene is TRBV29-1, the J gene TRBJ2-2; 12 bases are a match to TRBD2. The CDR3 spans 14 residues. V lost 2 bases to trimming and J lost 5 bases; unmatched junction nucleotides: 0. CDR1 SQVTM and CDR2 ANQGSEA come from the germline V gene. The CDR3 DNA reads as TGCAGCGTTGAACTAGCGGGGGGGACCGGGGAGCTGTTTTTT. Amino acid sequence: CSVELAGGTGELFF.

The rearrangement uses TRBV5-1 and TRBJ2-1, with 8 bases identical to TRBD2. The J segment lost 6 bases and the V segment lost 2 bases, leaving 1 base of the junction unmatched. The germline gives CDR1 SGHRS, CDR2 YFSETQ. The CDR3 consists of 13 residues. CDR3: CASSLAGVNEQFF. The CDR3, as DNA: TGCGCCAGCAGCTTAGCGGGAGTCAATGAGCAGTTCTTC. The full variable domain, with the rest looked up from reference TRBV5-1 and TRBJ2-1, is KAGVTQTPRYLIKTRGQQVTLSCSPISGHRSVSWYQQTPGQGLQFLFEYFSETQRNKGNFPGRFSGRQFSNSRSEMNVSTLELGDSALYLCASSLAGVNEQFFGPGTRLTVL.

This chain joins TRBV28 and TRBJ2-3, with TRBD1 matching 11 bases. The CDR3 totals 17 residues. Germline V CDR1 and CDR2: MDHEN, SYDVKM. Trimming removed 5 bases from V and 2 bases from J; junction bases left unmatched: 9. The CDR3: CASSALGQGAHTDTQYF. CDR3 DNA: TGTGCCAGCAGTGCCCTCGGACAGGGGGCACACACAGATACGCAGTATTTT.

As regards this clone: The germline gene is not matched at one end of the junction; a read error may be the cause. This rearrangement joins TRBV5-4 to TRBJ2-1, with 7 bases fitting TRBD2. The CDR3 spans 14 residues. In germline, CDR1 is SGHNT, CDR2 YYREEE (reference sequence). This CDR3 reads CASSLVAGGNEQFF. The DNA of the CDR3 is TGCGCCAGCAGCTTGGTAGCGGGTGGAAATGAGCAGTTCTTC.

This clone is medium-sized within its sample. This chain connects TRBV30 to TRBJ2-5, with 7 bases lining up with TRBD2. CDR3 length: 14 residues. The germline CDR1 and CDR2 sequences are GTSNPN and SVGIG (reference sequence). With 5 bases clipped from V and 5 bases from J, the junction kept 11 bases outside the gene matches. This CDR3 is CAWSEGRGWETQYF. CDR3 bases: TGTGCCTGGTCCGAGGGGAGGGGTTGGGAGACCCAGTACTTC.

This clone was recorded a few times. The V call is TRBV4-2, the J call TRBJ2-7; D might be TRBD2 (5 bases). The germline CDR1 and CDR2 sequences are LGHNA and YNFKEQ. Trimming removed 0 bases at V and 3 bases at J, with 9 bases between. The CDR3 has 14 residues. The CDR3 DNA follows: TGTGCCAGCAGCCAAGAAGCGGCTAGCTACGAGCAGTACTTC. Encoded protein: CASSQEAASYEQYF.

This clone was picked up a small number of times. This likely traces to a read error, being one base from a far larger clone. Other nucleotide sequences in the sample specify the same CDR3. The chain joins TRBV27 to TRBJ2-2; 8 nucleotides agree with TRBD2. The CDR3 extends over 15 amino acids. The junction had 11 bases not matched to a gene; V was cut back by 3 bases and J by 11 bases. In germline, CDR1 is MNHEY, CDR2 SMNVEV (reference sequence). As DNA, the CDR3 is TGTGCCAGCAGTTTTGGCGGGACTAGATCTGGCGAGCTGTTTTTT. Protein product: CASSFGGTRSGELFF.

The gene calls are TRBV7-2 and TRBJ2-1, with D maybe TRBD2 (5 bases). In germline, CDR1 is SGHTA, CDR2 FQGNSA. CDR3 length equals 12 residues. With 5 bases removed from V and 9 bases from J, the gap between germline ends came to 11 bases. This chain's CDR3 is CASSIIAFEQFF. CDR3 coding DNA: TGTGCCAGCAGCATAATAGCGTTTGAGCAGTTCTTC.

This clone was seen a few times. The rearrangement joins TRBV10-3 to TRBJ2-2; TRBD2 matches at 11 bases. The CDR3 runs to 17 residues. Trimming cost V 1 base and J 2 bases; bases outside gene matches: 3. CDR1 and CDR2 (germline): ENHRY, SYGVKD. This CDR3 is CAISELAGGPNTGELFF. CDR3 DNA sequence: TGTGCCATCAGTGAGTTAGCGGGGGGGCCTAACACCGGGGAGCTGTTTTTT.

By share of the sample, this clone is large. The chain combines TRBV7-2 with TRBJ2-1; TRBD2 might be the D (5 bases). Germline V gene lookup returns CDR1 SGHTA and CDR2 FQGNSA. CDR3 length equals 13 residues. V was pared by 2 bases and J by 6 bases, with 8 bases between. The CDR3 spells CASSLMEVNEQFF. CDR3 DNA: TGTGCCAGCAGCTTAATGGAGGTCAATGAGCAGTTCTTC.

The J gene is TRBJ1-1, the V gene TRBV11-2; the D is unclear. CDR1 is SGHAT, CDR2 FQNNGV, per germline. The CDR3 totals 13 residues. The V end lost 5 bases, the J end lost 1 base, and 8 bases lay between the germline ends. Here the CDR3 reads CASSQTRNTEAFF. In DNA form, the CDR3 reads TGTGCCAGCAGCCAGACAAGGAACACTGAAGCTTTCTTT.

This clone was detected a few times. The chain is built from TRBV5-8 and TRBJ2-1, with 9 nucleotides matching TRBD2. The CDR3 contains 16 residues. With V trimmed by 4 bases and J by 9 bases, 14 bases remained unmatched. The germline gives CDR1 SGHTS, CDR2 YDEGEE. The CDR3 is CASSQDGAGGLGEQFF. DNA for the CDR3: TGTGCCAGCAGCCAAGACGGCGCGGGAGGGCTGGGTGAGCAGTTCTTC.

CDR3 residues: CASSLSFAEAFF. The CDR3 DNA reads as TGTGCCAGCAGCTTGAGTTTCGCTGAAGCTTTCTTT. The V call is TRBV7-2, the J call TRBJ1-1; D unclear. This CDR3 spans 12 amino acids. Trimming left V 3 bases short and J 6 bases short, with 8 bases between. Germline assignment: CDR1 SGHTA and CDR2 FQGNSA.

V gene TRBV7-9 combines with J gene TRBJ2-1, with 8 bases lining up with TRBD2. The CDR3 has 17 amino acids. Germline V CDR1 and CDR2: SEHNR, FQNEAQ (reference sequence). The V gene end was trimmed by 3 bases and the J gene end by 0 bases; junction bases not matched to a gene: 7. CDR3 nucleotide sequence: TGTGCCAGCAGCTTTATAGCGACTAGCGACTCCTACAATGAGCAGTTCTTC. It codes for CASSFIATSDSYNEQFF. Full variable domain (outside the CDR3, taken from reference TRBV7-9 and TRBJ2-1): DTGVSQNPRHKITKRGQNVTFRCDPISEHNRLYWYRQTLGQGPEFLTYFQNEAQLEKSRLLSDRFSAERPKGSFSTLEIQRTEQGDSAMYLCASSFIATSDSYNEQFFGPGTRLTVL.

J is TRBJ1-3 and V is TRBV27; perhaps TRBD1 as D (6 bases). With 5 bases removed from V and 3 bases from J, the gap between germline ends came to 17 bases. Germline CDR1 reads MNHEY; CDR2 reads SMNVEV (reference sequence). The CDR3 has 16 residues. This chain's CDR3 is CASSPDEGGNGNTIYF. CDR3 in DNA: TGTGCCAGCAGTCCCGACGAAGGGGGAAATGGAAACACCATATATTTT.

To note about this clone: This is likely an artifact of a read error, given a far larger clone one base away. The gene calls are TRBV7-3 and TRBJ1-1; D is unresolved. Per the germline V gene, CDR1 is SGHTA and CDR2 is FQGTGA. CDR3 length: 13 residues. V was clipped by 0 bases and J by 4 bases, with 6 bases between them. The CDR3, as DNA: TGTGCCAGCAGCTTAACCGGGAGCACTGAAGCTTTCTTT. Its translation is CASSLTGSTEAFF.

In nucleotides, the CDR3 is TGTGCCAGCAGTTACTCTTCCGGACAGGTATACGAGCAGTACTTC. As protein: CASSYSSGQVYEQYF. The rearrangement uses TRBV6-6 and TRBJ2-7; 7 nucleotides agree with TRBD1. CDR3 length: 15 residues. V trimming: 0 bases; J trimming: 4 bases; junction bases outside the gene matches: 6. Germline V gene lookup returns CDR1 MNHNY and CDR2 SVGAGI (reference sequence).

By share of the sample, this clone is medium-sized. The chain employs TRBV28 and TRBJ2-1, with TRBD2 identical over 9 bases. The V gene end was trimmed by 3 bases and the J gene end by 9 bases; junction bases not matched to a gene: 9. Germline V gene data show CDR1 as MDHEN and CDR2 as SYDVKM. CDR3 length: 15 amino acids. The CDR3 DNA is TGTGCCAGCAGTTTTGGCGGGGGGGCCCAGGGTGAGCAGTTCTTC. Translated, it gives CASSFGGGAQGEQFF.